This TCR beta chain appears in the sequencing data of a study of blood T cells in healthy people across ages. General study findings and limits: There was no known CMV status for donors, so expanded clonotype changes were possibly confounded.

Alongside a J-beta primer mix, a sample-barcoded 5' primer served in a second PCR lasting 7 to 11 cycles. TCRdb independently ran MiXCR on the 5' RACE reads; one entry per CDR3 protein. The sample includes fewer than 2 million distinct CDR3 sequences, around 40% of them seen just once. Remarks on this clonotype: As yet, its antigen is unknown.

V shed 4 bases and J shed 2 bases, with 14 bases lying between them. The CDR3 runs 15 residues. Per the germline V gene, CDR1 is SGHRS and CDR2 is YFSETQ. The sequence came from a human donor in good health. The chain recombines TRBV5-1 with TRBJ2-3; D might be TRBD2 (6 bases). Source material: blood. The CDR3 is CASSGGIRSTDTQYF. The CDR3 nucleotides read TGCGCCAGCAGCGGAGGGATACGATCCACAGATACGCAGTATTTT.